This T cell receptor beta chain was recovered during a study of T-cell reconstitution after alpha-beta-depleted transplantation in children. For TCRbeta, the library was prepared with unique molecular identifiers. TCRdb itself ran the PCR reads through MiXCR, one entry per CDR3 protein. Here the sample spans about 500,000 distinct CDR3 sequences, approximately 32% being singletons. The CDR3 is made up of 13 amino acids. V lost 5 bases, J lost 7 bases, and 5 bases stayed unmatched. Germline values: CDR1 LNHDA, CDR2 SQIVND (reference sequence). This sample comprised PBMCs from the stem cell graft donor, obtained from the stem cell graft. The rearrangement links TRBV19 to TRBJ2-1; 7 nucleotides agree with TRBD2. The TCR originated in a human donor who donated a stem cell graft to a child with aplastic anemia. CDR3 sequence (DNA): TGTGCCAGTAGTTTGCGGGAGATTAATGAGCAGTTCTTC. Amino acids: CASSLREINEQFF.